This T cell receptor beta chain was sequenced during a study of blood T cell repertoires in COVID-19. Turning to the study itself: COVID-19 samples collected from the United States, Italy and Spain covered acute and convalescent phases. PBMCs, B-cell-depleted T cells, or T cells provided the cDNA or gDNA that made up the material.

In the study's own analysis: Nucleated cell number was recorded as an estimate derived from reference gene primer amplification. Sequenced by immunoSEQ multiplex PCR; TCRdb stores in-frame clones only, minus some. Clone size and V and J calls were adopted from that table, with D and trimming inferred from the DNA. The sample consists of over 200,000 clones, approximately 89% of them appearing once. Germline lookup yields CDR1 SGHVS and CDR2 FQNEAQ. Trimming stripped 1 base from V and 1 base from J, with 4 bases between. The length of the CDR3 is 13 residues. The chain links TRBV7-8 to TRBJ2-5, with D hard to call. The sequenced sample was peripheral blood. The TCR originated in a woman aged 45-60 years with acute or convalescent COVID-19. CDR3 nucleotide sequence: TGTGCCAGCAGCTTAGGTCTCCAAGAGACCCAGTACTTC. Its translation: CASSLGLQETQYF. Full variable domain (rest looked up from reference TRBV7-8 and TRBJ2-5): GAGVSQSPRYKVAKRGQDVALRCDPISGHVSLFWYQQALGQGPEFLTYFQNEAQLDKSGLPSDRFFAERPEGSVSTLKIQRTQQEDSAVYLCASSLGLQETQYFGPGTRLLVL.